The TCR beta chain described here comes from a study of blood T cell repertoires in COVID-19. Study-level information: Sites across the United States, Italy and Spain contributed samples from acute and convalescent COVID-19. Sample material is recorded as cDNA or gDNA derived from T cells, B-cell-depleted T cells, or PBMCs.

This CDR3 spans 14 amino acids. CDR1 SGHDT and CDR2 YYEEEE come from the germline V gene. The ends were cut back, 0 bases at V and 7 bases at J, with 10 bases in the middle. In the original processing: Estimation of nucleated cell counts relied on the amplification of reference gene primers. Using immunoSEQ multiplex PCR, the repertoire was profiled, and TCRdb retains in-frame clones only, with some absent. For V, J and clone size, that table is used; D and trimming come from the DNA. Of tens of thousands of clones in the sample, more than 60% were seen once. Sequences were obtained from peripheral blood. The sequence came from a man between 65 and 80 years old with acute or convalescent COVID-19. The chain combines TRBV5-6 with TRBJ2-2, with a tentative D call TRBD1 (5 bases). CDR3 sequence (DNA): TGTGCCAGCAGCTTGGCGGTGCAGGGCGGGGAGCTGTTTTTT. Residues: CASSLAVQGGELFF. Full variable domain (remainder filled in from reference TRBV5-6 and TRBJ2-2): DAGVTQSPTHLIKTRGQQVTLRCSPKSGHDTVSWYQQALGQGPQFIFQYYEEEERQRGNFPDRFSGHQFPNYSSELNVNALLLGDSALYLCASSLAVQGGELFFGEGSRLTVL.